Presented here are 19 T cell receptor beta chains from one specimen sequenced in a study of CD8 T cells in Susac syndrome. After extraction with the RNeasy kit, roughly 0.45 to 1 ug of the RNA was reverse transcribed using random hexamers. TCRdb re-derived calls from the immunoSEQ multiplex PCR reads in MiXCR, one entry per CDR3 protein. This table has 100,000 to 150,000 distinct CDR3 sequences, nearly 95% appearing once. The sample comprised CD4+ T cells from PBMCs. The receptors here all came from a human donor in good health.

The genes are TRBV27 and TRBJ2-5; 11 bases are shared with TRBD2. Trimming took 2 bases from V and 5 from J; bases not matched to a gene: 10. The CDR3 has 17 residues. Germline assignment: CDR1 MNHEY and CDR2 SMNVEV (reference sequence). The CDR3 DNA follows: TGTGCCAGCAGTTTAAAAGGTCTAGCGGGGGGCGGCGAGACCCAGTACTTC. This sequence encodes CASSLKGLAGGGETQYF.

V is TRBV11-2 and J is TRBJ2-5; D is unresolved. The germline V gene encodes CDR1 SGHAT and CDR2 FQNNGV. V lost 3 bases, J lost 0 bases, and 5 bases lay in between. The CDR3 has 13 residues. In DNA form, the CDR3 reads TGTGCCAGCAGCTTCGGTAACCAAGAGACCCAGTACTTC. Protein product: CASSFGNQETQYF.

This rearrangement joins TRBV2 to TRBJ1-1; D is possibly TRBD1 (5 bases). There are 14 residues in the CDR3. CDR1 SNHLY and CDR2 FYNNEI come from the germline V gene. Trimming shortened V by 4 bases and J by 1 base, and 10 bases separated the two germline ends. The CDR3, as DNA: TGTGCCAGCAGTGTGAGGCAGGGGAACACTGAAGCTTTCTTT. Amino acid sequence: CASSVRQGNTEAFF.

This clonotype has just one count. The gene calls are TRBV29-1 and TRBJ1-2; D is possibly TRBD1 (5 bases). Germline lookup yields CDR1 SQVTM and CDR2 ANQGSEA. The CDR3 totals 10 residues. V lost 7 bases and J 8 bases, leaving 11 bases between the germline ends. The CDR3 spells CSAQGSGYTF. The DNA of the CDR3 is TGCAGCGCGCAGGGTTCCGGCTACACCTTC.

This clonotype was counted a single time. The gene calls are TRBV11-2 and TRBJ2-1; the D is unclear. This CDR3 contains 14 residues. V lost 5 bases and J 5 bases, leaving 13 bases between the germline ends. Germline V gives CDR1 SGHAT, CDR2 FQNNGV. The CDR3, as DNA: TGTGCCAGCAGCCTACTGACGGATCACAATGAGCAGTTCTTC. It translates to CASSLLTDHNEQFF.

This chain connects TRBV3-1 to TRBJ2-7; the D is unclear. The CDR3 spans 11 residues. Deletions cut 1 base from V and 5 bases from J, with 3 bases between. Germline V gene sequence: CDR1 LGHDT, CDR2 YNNKEL (reference sequence). CDR3: CASSQVHEQYF. DNA for the CDR3: TGTGCCAGCAGCCAAGTCCACGAGCAGTACTTC.

The V gene is TRBV2, the J gene TRBJ1-1; D is uncertain. This CDR3 region has 14 residues. Trimming pared 5 bases from V and 2 bases from J, leaving 12 bases between. In germline, CDR1 is SNHLY, CDR2 FYNNEI. The CDR3 reads CASSIDKINTEAFF. DNA of the CDR3: TGTGCCAGCAGTATTGACAAGATCAACACTGAAGCTTTCTTT.

For the CDR3, the DNA is TGCGCCAGCAGCTTGGGTAGCGGGAGGGCCAATCTGAATGAGCAGTTCTTC. Amino acids: CASSLGSGRANLNEQFF. The J gene is TRBJ2-1, the V gene TRBV5-1, with 11 bases fitting TRBD2. The length of the CDR3 is 17 residues. J gave up 7 bases and V 0 bases, and 9 bases lay outside the gene matches. CDR1 is SGHRS and CDR2 is YFSETQ in the germline V gene.

The V gene is TRBV28, the J gene TRBJ1-1, with TRBD1 matching 9 bases. The CDR3 is 15 residues long. Germline-derived CDR1 and CDR2 are MDHEN and SYDVKM. Trimming removed 6 bases from V and 2 bases from J; junction bases left unmatched: 7. For the CDR3, the DNA is TGTGCCAGCAGGACAGGGGGACGGCTAAACACTGAAGCTTTCTTT. Its protein is CASRTGGRLNTEAFF.

The rearrangement links TRBV5-1 to TRBJ2-2, with 9 nucleotides matching TRBD2. The CDR3 runs 16 residues. CDR1 and CDR2 (germline): SGHRS, YFSETQ. The V and J ends lost 4 bases and 2 bases, in that order; junction bases with no gene match: 6. The CDR3 region is CASSADLAGNTGELFF. For the CDR3, the DNA is TGCGCCAGCAGCGCAGATCTAGCGGGAAACACCGGGGAGCTGTTTTTT.

V is TRBV24-1 and J is TRBJ2-3, with D hard to call. Germline V gives CDR1 KGHDR, CDR2 SFDVKD. This CDR3 has 17 amino acids. Trimming pared 3 bases from V and 2 bases from J, leaving 17 bases between. The CDR3 DNA sequence: TGTGCCACCAGTGATGCCGCGCCGGTCAAGCTCACAGATACGCAGTATTTT. This encodes CATSDAAPVKLTDTQYF.

The J gene is TRBJ2-1, the V gene TRBV11-2, with 12 bases fitting TRBD2. This CDR3 has 20 amino acids. Germline V gives CDR1 SGHAT, CDR2 FQNNGV. J was trimmed by 0 bases and V by 1 base; bases with no gene match: 10. CDR3 region: CASSLGRKLAGGRSYNEQFF. CDR3 nucleotide sequence: TGTGCCAGCAGCTTAGGGAGGAAACTAGCGGGAGGCCGCTCCTACAATGAGCAGTTCTTC.

The V call is TRBV29-1, the J call TRBJ2-5, with 8 nucleotides matching TRBD1. Germline values: CDR1 SQVTM, CDR2 ANQGSEA. V dropped 4 bases and J dropped 4; count of bases not matched to a gene: 8. The CDR3 runs to 14 residues. CDR3 in DNA: TGCAGCGTTGTTCTCTGGACAGGGAGAGAGACCCAGTACTTC. Translation gives CSVVLWTGRETQYF.

The V call is TRBV4-2, the J call TRBJ2-1, with TRBD2 matching over 13 bases. This CDR3 has 15 amino acids. Germline CDR1 and CDR2: LGHNA and YNFKEQ. With 4 bases clipped from V and 5 bases from J, the junction kept 2 bases outside the gene matches. The chain's CDR3 is CASSRGTSGDNEQFF. In DNA form, the CDR3 reads TGTGCCAGCAGCCGAGGGACTAGCGGGGACAATGAGCAGTTCTTC.

The chain employs TRBV19 and TRBJ1-5, with TRBD1 matching over 8 bases. This CDR3 is built from 16 residues. V lost 8 bases and J lost 1; bases outside the gene matches: 10. Germline V gives CDR1 LNHDA, CDR2 SQIVND (reference sequence). CDR3 sequence: CASANQGALSNQPQHF. In DNA, the CDR3 is TGTGCCAGTGCCAATCAGGGGGCTTTAAGCAATCAGCCCCAGCATTTT.

This chain uses TRBV3-1 with TRBJ2-7; TRBD2 matches at 9 bases. The CDR3 has 16 amino acids. Germline CDR1 and CDR2: LGHDT and YNNKEL (reference sequence). V dropped 4 bases and J dropped 5; count of bases not matched to a gene: 12. CDR3 protein: CASSPFLAGTVHEQYF. The CDR3 nucleotides read TGTGCCAGCAGCCCCTTCCTAGCGGGAACGGTCCACGAGCAGTACTTC.

CDR3 bases: TGTGCCAGCAGCCCGGGACAGTCTTACATAGAGACCCAGTACTTC. Translating it yields CASSPGQSYIETQYF. The chain couples TRBV7-9 to TRBJ2-5, with TRBD1 matching over 7 bases. The V gene's germline CDR1 is SEHNR and CDR2 FQNEAQ (reference sequence). There are 15 residues in the CDR3. The trim removed 5 bases at V and 4 bases at J, leaving 10 bases unmatched.

The chain is built from TRBV15 and TRBJ2-7; 11 bases are shared with TRBD2. This CDR3 spans 18 amino acids. Unmatched junction bases numbered 12, after V lost 2 bases and J lost 3 bases. From germline, CDR1 is LNHNV and CDR2 YYDKDF (reference sequence). CDR3 in DNA: TGTGCCACCAGCAGAAAATTAGCGGGAGGGCCATTATTCTACGAGCAGTACTTC. It yields the protein CATSRKLAGGPLFYEQYF.

The chain is built from TRBV16 and TRBJ1-1; possible D gene TRBD1, 5 bases. Per the germline V gene, CDR1 is KGHSY and CDR2 is FQNENV. V gave up 1 base and J gave up 6 bases, with 15 bases separating them. The CDR3 length is 15 residues. CDR3 bases: TGTGCCAGCAGCCAATACCTGGGGGGGATCGCTGAAGCTTTCTTT. Its translation is CASSQYLGGIAEAFF. Filled out from reference TRBV16 and TRBJ1-1, the complete variable domain reads GEEVAQTPKHLVRGEGQKAKLYCAPIKGHSYVFWYQQVLKNEFKFLISFQNENVFDETGMPKERFSAKCLPNSPCSLEIQATKLEDSAVYFCASSQYLGGIAEAFFGQGTRLTVV.